This T cell receptor beta chain was sequenced during a study of T cells after somatic rescue of genetic block. The J segment lost 1 base and the V segment lost 5 bases, leaving 8 bases of the junction unmatched. The germline gives CDR1 SGHTA, CDR2 FQGNSA. CDR3 length: 17 amino acids. The repertoire was sequenced with immunoSEQ multiplex PCR; TCRdb's copy has only in-frame clones and lacks some. The data contain roughly 8,000 clones, 75% to 90% of them seen just once; the ten biggest clones take up about 25%. Specimen: peripheral blood mononuclear cells (PBMCs). The TCR sequence derives from a boy younger than 18. The chain couples TRBV7-2 to TRBJ2-5, with 12 bases matching TRBD2. The chain's CDR3 is CASSRNRLAGAQETQYF. CDR3 in DNA: TGTGCCAGCAGCCGAAACAGACTAGCGGGAGCCCAAGAGACCCAGTACTTC.